This TCR beta chain was recovered during a study of OX40 agonist ivuxolimab in advanced cancers. Background on the whole study: Ivuxolimab was a fully human IgG2 agonistic monoclonal antibody targeting the costimulatory receptor OX40 (CD134). Intravenous ivuxolimab was administered to patients every 2 weeks at six dose levels: 0.01, 0.1, 0.3, 1.5, 3 and 10 mg/kg. Of the roughly 52 dose-escalation patients, hepatocellular carcinoma was present in about 19, melanoma in approximately 15, renal cell carcinoma in 9 and head and neck cancer in 9. The dose-escalation cohort was about 83% male with a mean age of approximately 60 years, ranging from roughly 20 to 80. Prior anti-PD-1, anti-PD-L1 or anti-CTLA-4 therapy was permitted, and 30% to 50% of dose-escalation patients had received checkpoint inhibitors. Partial responses occurred in three dose-escalation patients: two with cutaneous melanoma and one with hepatocellular carcinoma. The point of sequencing TCRbeta in the periphery was to test whether ivuxolimab changed TCR sequence diversity and drove clonal T-cell expansion. The monotherapy dose-escalation portion (N of about 52 patients) of the phase I ivuxolimab trial is reported in the paper.

Study-wide conclusions, independent of this receptor: After ivuxolimab, expanded clones were on average more numerous among CD8+ T cells than among CD4+ T cells. At doses from 0.1 to 3.0 mg/kg, clonal expansion was seen in both CD4+ and CD8+ blood T cells between baseline and week 6. Low levels of normalized T-cell clonal expansion were also shown by some nonresponding patients. In the 0.1-3.0 mg/kg groups, partial responders had among the lowest normalized peripheral clonal expansion, particularly in CD8+ T cells. The antigen specificity of the clonally expanded peripheral T cells was not determined.

The CDR3 contains 14 residues, cysteine and phenylalanine counted. The only DNA kept is the CDR3, 42 bases in frame from the first base. CDR1 SGHTA and CDR2 FQGNSA were looked up in the germline V gene. To note about this clone: No antigen is known for it. Base qualities were left out, and no much larger clone turns up one base away.

Patients with autoimmune disease history or receiving systemic immunosuppression were excluded from the trial. Peripheral blood for TCR sequencing was collected from all dose cohorts at baseline, on cycle 4 day 1, and on cycle 7 day 1. The samples were drawn from a first-in-human, open-label, multicenter phase I dose-escalation trial of ivuxolimab. Adults with locally advanced or metastatic melanoma, renal cell carcinoma, hepatocellular carcinoma or head and neck squamous cell carcinoma were enrolled in the trial. Before TCR sequencing, CD4+ T cells and CD8+ T cells were sorted from peripheral blood as separate populations. To sequence the TCRbeta CDR3 region, genomic DNA was isolated from the sorted cells. The immunoSEQ Assay was used to sequence the TCRbeta CDR3 regions. Here the immuneACCESS table is served through TCRdb, limited to in-frame sequences with V and J called. Missing clones are a known gap in these copies; in checked studies unresolved V genes cover under half, and the rest lacks a known reason. Recorded for this sample are 45,000 to 50,000 clones; 85% to 90% of them occurred a single time. Together, the top ten hold 1.5% to 2% of the sample.

Here the chain combines TRBV7-2 and TRBJ2-5; 6 matching bases give a weak D call of TRBD2. Matching the DNA end better, TRBJ2-7 makes the J call doubtful. This receptor was obtained from an adult with an advanced solid tumor such as melanoma, head and neck, liver or kidney cancer. The sample was CD4+ or CD8+ T cells sorted from blood, taken in a trial of the OX40 agonist ivuxolimab. The bases read TGTGCCAGCAGCCCGGGACTGGGGGACTACGAGCAGTACTTC. It specifies CASSPGLGDYEQYF.